Following are 25 T cell receptor beta chains from one sample sequenced in a study of T cell repertoires in aging, cancer and after chemotherapy. TRB rearrangements spanning V, D and J were amplified using mixed TRB-A/B primers. From the multiplex PCR reads, TCRdb called clonotypes with MiXCR, one entry per CDR3 protein. Of 10,000 to 15,000 distinct CDR3 sequences listed, about 40% are singletons. The template was genomic DNA from peripheral blood, not RNA. Sample: blood. The origin of the receptors is a human donor in good health. The donor label of this sample is uncertain.

The gene calls are TRBV6-1 and TRBJ2-7; D possibly corresponds to TRBD1 (6 bases). This CDR3 spans 13 amino acids. V gave up 5 bases and J gave up 2 bases, with 10 bases separating them. Germline V gives CDR1 MNHNS, CDR2 SASEGT. The CDR3 DNA is TGTGCCAGCAGTCAGGACAGAACCTACGAGCAGTACTTC. Its protein product is CASSQDRTYEQYF.

This clonotype showed up just a few times. This chain links TRBV30 with TRBJ2-7, with 10 bases identical to TRBD1. The junction had 8 bases not matched to a gene; V was cut back by 3 bases and J by 6 bases. The CDR3 is made up of 14 amino acids. The V gene's germline CDR1 is GTSNPN and CDR2 SVGIG (reference sequence). This CDR3 is CAWRYGTGVSEQYF. For the CDR3, the DNA is TGTGCCTGGAGGTATGGGACAGGGGTTTCCGAGCAGTACTTC.

The V call is TRBV6-5, the J call TRBJ2-1; 14 bases fit TRBD2. In germline, CDR1 is MNHEY, CDR2 SVGAGI. V was pared by 2 bases and J by 12 bases, with 9 bases of the junction left unmatched. The CDR3 extends over 16 amino acids. The CDR3 loop reads CASSYRLGLAGGGQFF. The CDR3 bases are TGTGCCAGCAGTTACCGCTTAGGACTAGCGGGGGGTGGGCAGTTCTTC.

J is TRBJ2-7 and V is TRBV6-2 or TRBV6-3, with 10 nucleotides matching TRBD2. This CDR3 has 14 residues. CDR1 is MNHEY, CDR2 SVGEGT, per germline. V gave up 0 bases and J gave up 4 bases; unmatched junction bases: 0. CDR3 region: CASSYSTSGYEQYF. CDR3 nucleotide sequence: TGTGCCAGCAGTTACTCGACTAGCGGGTACGAGCAGTACTTC.

This chain's CDR3 is CAWSVRGPYEQYF. For the CDR3, the DNA is TGTGCCTGGAGTGTTAGGGGGCCCTACGAGCAGTACTTC. This sequence joins TRBV30 and TRBJ2-7; 7 nucleotides agree with TRBD1. This CDR3 contains 13 residues. V was clipped by 0 bases and J by 2 bases; unmatched bases: 1. Looked up from germline, CDR1 is GTSNPN and CDR2 is SVGIG (reference sequence). Drawing the rest from reference TRBV30 and TRBJ2-7, the complete variable domain is SQTIHQWPATLVQPVGSPLSLECTVEGTSNPNLYWYRQAAGRGLQLLFYSVGIGQISSEVPQNLSASRPQDRQFILSSKKLLLSDSGFYLCAWSVRGPYEQYFGPGTRLTVT.

The genes are TRBV6-1 and TRBJ1-2; tentative D call: TRBD1 (5 bases). The length of the CDR3 is 13 residues. V shed 4 bases and J shed 8 bases, with 14 bases lying between them. CDR1 and CDR2 (germline): MNHNS, SASEGT. The CDR3: CASSGDSSGGYTF. CDR3 DNA: TGTGCCAGCAGTGGTGACAGCTCGGGGGGCTACACCTTC.

There are a few counts of this clonotype. The rearrangement joins TRBV6-2 or TRBV6-3 to TRBJ2-3; 8 nucleotides line up with TRBD1. This CDR3 contains 15 residues. Germline V gene data show CDR1 as MNHEY and CDR2 as SVGEGT. The trim removed 6 bases at V and 5 bases at J, leaving 10 bases unmatched. The CDR3 loop reads CASSRGQERLDTQYF. The CDR3 coding sequence is TGTGCCAGCAGCAGGGGACAGGAAAGGTTAGATACGCAGTATTTT.

The chain employs TRBV10-3 and TRBJ2-1; D is tentatively TRBD1 or TRBD2 (6 bases each). The CDR3 contains 17 residues. Per the germline V gene, CDR1 is ENHRY and CDR2 is SYGVKD. Trimming took 10 bases from V and 3 from J, leaving 25 bases between them. This CDR3 reads CATLSGSEGGNYNEQFF. DNA of the CDR3: TGTGCCACCCTGAGTGGTAGCGAGGGGGGTAACTACAATGAGCAGTTCTTC.

CDR3 sequence reads: CSARLGYGYTF. CDR3 sequence (DNA): TGCAGTGCCAGACTCGGCTATGGCTACACCTTC. The rearrangement uses TRBV20-1 and TRBJ1-2; no firm D call. Trimming cost V 6 bases and J 4 bases, with 9 bases left between them. The CDR3 covers 11 residues. Germline V gene sequence: CDR1 DFQATT, CDR2 SNEGSKA (reference sequence).

This rearrangement joins TRBV5-6 to TRBJ2-7; D might be TRBD2 (7 bases). The CDR3 has 15 amino acids. V was clipped by 1 base and J by 2 bases, with 13 bases between them. Germline assignment: CDR1 SGHDT and CDR2 YYEEEE. In DNA form, the CDR3 reads TGTGCCAGCAGCTTGCTGGGGGGGGGCCCCTACGAGCAGTACTTC. This translates into CASSLLGGGPYEQYF.

The chain couples TRBV19 to TRBJ1-4; 11 bases line up with TRBD1. There are 13 residues in the CDR3. Germline assignment: CDR1 LNHDA and CDR2 SQIVND (reference sequence). The CDR3 DNA is TGTGTCGAACCGGGACAGGGGGAGGAAAAACTGTTTTTT. This encodes CVEPGQGEEKLFF.

The chain is built from TRBV6-5 and TRBJ1-2; no clear D. This CDR3 region has 14 residues. Germline V gives CDR1 MNHEY, CDR2 SVGAGI. Trimming shortened V by 6 bases and J by 8 bases, and 19 bases separated the two germline ends. As DNA, the CDR3 is TGTGCCAGCAGAGACTCTACAGCCGGAGGGGGCTACACCTTC. It is translated as CASRDSTAGGGYTF.

This rearrangement joins TRBV10-3 to TRBJ2-7; D uncertain. The ends were cut back, 11 bases at V and 5 bases at J, with 16 bases in the middle. Germline CDR1 reads ENHRY; CDR2 reads SYGVKD. The CDR3 has 12 amino acids. CDR3 coding DNA: TGTGCCGCTCGAAGGGATAGGAACGAGCAGTACTTC. Protein sequence: CAARRDRNEQYF.

This clonotype rates as medium-sized. CDR3: CATSRVAGGPGELFF. CDR3 bases: TGTGCCACCAGCAGAGTAGCGGGAGGGCCCGGGGAGCTGTTTTTT. The chain couples TRBV15 to TRBJ2-2, with 11 bases matching TRBD2. The V segment lost 1 base and the J segment 6 bases; nucleotides outside the gene matches: 1. The germline V gene encodes CDR1 LNHNV and CDR2 YYDKDF (reference sequence). The CDR3 is 15 amino acids.

The chain is built from TRBV6-5 and TRBJ1-2; D gene ambiguous. The CDR3 consists of 11 residues. V was clipped by 2 bases and J by 7 bases, with 5 bases between them. Germline assignment: CDR1 MNHEY and CDR2 SVGAGI. As DNA, the CDR3 is TGTGCCAGCAGTTACAAAGGTGGCTACACCTTC. Protein sequence: CASSYKGGYTF.

By share, this clonotype counts as medium-sized (0.01 to 0.1%). The V call is TRBV11-3, the J call TRBJ2-5; D is tentatively TRBD1 or TRBD2 (5 bases each). Trimming removed 6 bases from V and 5 bases from J, with 13 bases in between. The CDR3 loop spans 13 amino acids. CDR1 and CDR2 (germline): SGHNT, YENEEA. CDR3 in amino acids: CASSRGVGETQYF. The CDR3 nucleotides are TGTGCCAGCAGTAGAGGGGTGGGGGAGACCCAGTACTTC.

In its sample, this clonotype was seen a few times. J is TRBJ2-2 and V is TRBV27, with no clear D. The CDR3 length is 13 residues. V lost 4 bases and J 7 bases, leaving 10 bases between the germline ends. The germline V gene has CDR1 MNHEY and CDR2 SMNVEV (reference sequence). In nucleotides, the CDR3 is TGTGCCAGCAGTTCCTTTGAGGACGGGGAGCTGTTTTTT. Amino acid sequence: CASSSFEDGELFF.

The chain couples TRBV15 to TRBJ2-4, with D unresolved. CDR3 length: 14 amino acids. V dropped 1 base and J dropped 0 bases, with 4 bases sitting between them. Germline CDR1 LNHNV, CDR2 YYDKDF (reference sequence). The CDR3: CATSRGLAKNIQYF. The CDR3 DNA is TGTGCCACCAGCAGAGGCCTAGCCAAAAACATTCAGTACTTC.

This clonotype is judged medium-sized. The J gene is TRBJ2-7, the V gene TRBV6-5, with TRBD1 matching over 11 bases. Germline lookup yields CDR1 MNHEY and CDR2 SVGAGI. The V and J ends lost 0 bases and 0 bases, in that order; junction bases with no gene match: 7. The CDR3 consists of 18 residues. The DNA for the CDR3 is TGTGCCAGCAGTTACTCGACCGGACAGGGGGCTAGCTCCTACGAGCAGTACTTC. Its protein product is CASSYSTGQGASSYEQYF.

Comment on this clonotype: At one end the junction does not follow the germline gene, possibly because of a read error. V usage is TRBV29-1 and J usage is TRBJ1-1, with TRBD1 matching 8 bases. This CDR3 has 15 residues. Germline CDR1 and CDR2: SQVTM and ANQGSEA. The CDR3 here is CSVQLPTGDSAEGFF. The CDR3, as DNA: TGCAGCGTCCAACTTCCGACAGGGGACTCCGCCGAAGGTTTCTTT. Full variable domain (rest looked up from reference TRBV29-1 and TRBJ1-1): SAVISQKPSRDICQRGTSLTIQCQVDSQVTMMFWYRQQPGQSLTLIATANQGSEATYESGFVIDKFPISRPNLTFSTLTVSNMSPEDSSIYLCSVQLPTGDSAEGFFGQGTRLTVV.

This clonotype is labeled as medium-sized. This chain uses TRBV6-5 with TRBJ1-4, with D perhaps TRBD1 (6 bases). With 2 bases removed from V and 6 bases from J, the gap between germline ends came to 16 bases. Germline V gives CDR1 MNHEY, CDR2 SVGAGI. The CDR3 totals 16 residues. CDR3 in DNA: TGTGCCAGCAGTTACGGGGGGGCAGCCGGCGATGAAAAACTGTTTTTT. It specifies CASSYGGAAGDEKLFF.

By share, this clonotype counts as medium-sized. This rearrangement joins TRBV19 to TRBJ2-1, with 11 bases fitting TRBD2. In germline, CDR1 is LNHDA, CDR2 SQIVND (reference sequence). The CDR3 is 14 amino acids. V dropped 10 bases and J dropped 4; count of bases not matched to a gene: 6. The chain's CDR3 is CATTLAGGYNEQFF. The CDR3 DNA is TGTGCCACTACCTTAGCGGGGGGGTACAATGAGCAGTTCTTC.

This clonotype qualifies as large. The chain is built from TRBV15 and TRBJ2-1; 8 bases fit TRBD1. J lost 0 bases, V lost 0 bases, and 1 base had no gene match. The CDR3 loop spans 16 amino acids. Germline loops: CDR1 LNHNV, CDR2 YYDKDF (reference sequence). For the CDR3, the DNA is TGTGCCACCAGCAGAGAAACAGGGGGCTCCTACAATGAGCAGTTCTTC. It codes for CATSRETGGSYNEQFF.

This clonotype was observed a handful of times. The V call is TRBV19, the J call TRBJ1-2; D not certain. Germline CDR1 LNHDA, CDR2 SQIVND (reference sequence). V was pared by 5 bases and J by 0 bases, with 7 bases between. The CDR3 covers 13 residues. The CDR3 loop reads CASSLSANYGYTF. CDR3 DNA: TGTGCCAGTAGTTTGTCAGCTAACTATGGCTACACCTTC.

The chain is built from TRBV19 and TRBJ1-4; the D is unclear. Deletions cut 0 bases from V and 0 bases from J, with 8 bases between. The CDR3 is 16 residues long. Germline assignment: CDR1 LNHDA and CDR2 SQIVND (reference sequence). CDR3 in amino acids: CASSIDRPTTNEKLFF. The CDR3 DNA reads as TGTGCCAGTAGTATAGATCGCCCAACAACTAATGAAAAACTGTTTTTT.